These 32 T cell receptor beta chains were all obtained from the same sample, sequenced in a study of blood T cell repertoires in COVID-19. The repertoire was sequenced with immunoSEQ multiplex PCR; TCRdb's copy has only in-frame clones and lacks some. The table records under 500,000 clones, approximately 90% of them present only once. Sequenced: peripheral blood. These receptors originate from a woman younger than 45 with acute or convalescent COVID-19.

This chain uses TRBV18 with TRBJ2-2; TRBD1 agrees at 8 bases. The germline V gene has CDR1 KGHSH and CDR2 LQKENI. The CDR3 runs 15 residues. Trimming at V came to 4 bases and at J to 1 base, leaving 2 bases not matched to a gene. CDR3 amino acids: CASSLDRGNTGELFF. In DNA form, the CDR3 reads TGTGCCAGCTCACTCGACAGGGGGAACACCGGGGAGCTGTTTTTT.

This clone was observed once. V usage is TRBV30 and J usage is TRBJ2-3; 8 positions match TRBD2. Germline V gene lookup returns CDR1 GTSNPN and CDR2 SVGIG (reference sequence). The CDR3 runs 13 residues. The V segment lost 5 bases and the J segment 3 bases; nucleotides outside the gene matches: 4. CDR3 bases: TGTGCCTGGGGGCCGGGGGGGACAGATACGCAGTATTTT. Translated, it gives CAWGPGGTDTQYF.

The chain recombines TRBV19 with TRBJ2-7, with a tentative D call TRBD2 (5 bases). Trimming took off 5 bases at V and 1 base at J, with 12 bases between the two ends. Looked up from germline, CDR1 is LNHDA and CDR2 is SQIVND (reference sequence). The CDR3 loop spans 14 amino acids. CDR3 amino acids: CASSLRVGSYEQYF. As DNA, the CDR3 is TGTGCCAGTAGTTTGAGGGTAGGATCCTACGAGCAGTACTTC.

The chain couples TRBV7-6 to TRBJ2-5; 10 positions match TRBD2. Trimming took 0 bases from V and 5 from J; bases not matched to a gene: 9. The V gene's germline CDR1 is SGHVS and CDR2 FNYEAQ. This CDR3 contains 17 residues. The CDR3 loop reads CASSLAAAGGRWETQYF. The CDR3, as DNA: TGTGCCAGCAGCTTAGCGGCAGCGGGGGGGCGCTGGGAGACCCAGTACTTC. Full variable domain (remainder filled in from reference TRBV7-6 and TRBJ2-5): GAGVSQSPRYKVTKRGQDVALRCDPISGHVSLYWYRQALGQGPEFLTYFNYEAQQDKSGLPNDRFSAERPEGSISTLTIQRTEQRDSAMYRCASSLAAAGGRWETQYFGPGTRLLVL.

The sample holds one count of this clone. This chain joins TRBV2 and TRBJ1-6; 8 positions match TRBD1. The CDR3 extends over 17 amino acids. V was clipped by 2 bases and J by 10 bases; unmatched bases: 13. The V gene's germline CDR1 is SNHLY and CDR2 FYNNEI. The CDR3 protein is CASSESGVWQGASPLHF. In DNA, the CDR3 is TGTGCCAGCAGTGAAAGCGGAGTTTGGCAGGGGGCCTCACCCCTCCACTTT.

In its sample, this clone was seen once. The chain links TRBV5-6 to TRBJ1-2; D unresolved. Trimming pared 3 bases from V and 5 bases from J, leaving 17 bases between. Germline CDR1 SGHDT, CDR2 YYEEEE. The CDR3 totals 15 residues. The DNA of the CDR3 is TGTGCCAGCAGCTCGCTTACGACGGAGACTTATGGCTACACCTTC. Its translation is CASSSLTTETYGYTF.

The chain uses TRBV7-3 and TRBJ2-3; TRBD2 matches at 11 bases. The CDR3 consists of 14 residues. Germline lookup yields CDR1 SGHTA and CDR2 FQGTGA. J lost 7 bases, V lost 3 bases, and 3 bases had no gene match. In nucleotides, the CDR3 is TGTGCCAGCAGCTTGGGGACTAGCGGCTATACGCAGTATTTT. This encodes CASSLGTSGYTQYF.

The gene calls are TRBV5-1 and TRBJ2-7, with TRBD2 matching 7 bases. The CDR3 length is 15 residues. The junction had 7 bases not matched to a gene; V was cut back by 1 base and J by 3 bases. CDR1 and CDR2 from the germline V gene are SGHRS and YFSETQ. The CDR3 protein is CASSLSSGEIYEQYF. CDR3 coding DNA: TGCGCCAGCAGCTTGTCTAGCGGTGAAATCTACGAGCAGTACTTC.

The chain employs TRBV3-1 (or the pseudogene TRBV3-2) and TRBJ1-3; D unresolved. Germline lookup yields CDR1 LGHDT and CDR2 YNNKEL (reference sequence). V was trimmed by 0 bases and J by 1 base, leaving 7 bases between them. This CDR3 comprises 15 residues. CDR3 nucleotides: TGTGCCAGCAGCCAAGATCACACATCTGGAAACACCATATATTTT. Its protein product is CASSQDHTSGNTIYF.

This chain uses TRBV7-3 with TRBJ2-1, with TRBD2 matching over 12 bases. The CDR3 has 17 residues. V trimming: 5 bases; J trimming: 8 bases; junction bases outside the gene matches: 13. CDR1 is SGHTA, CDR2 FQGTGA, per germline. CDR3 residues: CASSPNPPSGGAHEQFF. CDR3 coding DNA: TGTGCCAGCAGCCCCAACCCTCCTAGCGGGGGGGCCCATGAGCAGTTCTTC. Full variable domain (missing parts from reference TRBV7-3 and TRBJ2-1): GAGVSQTPSNKVTEKGKYVELRCDPISGHTALYWYRQSLGQGPEFLIYFQGTGAADDSGLPNDRFFAVRPEGSVSTLKIQRTERGDSAVYLCASSPNPPSGGAHEQFFGPGTRLTVL.

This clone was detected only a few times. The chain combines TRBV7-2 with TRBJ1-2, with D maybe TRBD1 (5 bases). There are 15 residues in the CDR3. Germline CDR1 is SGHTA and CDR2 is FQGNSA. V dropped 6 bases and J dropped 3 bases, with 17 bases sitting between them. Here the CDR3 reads CASSILGPSDYGYTF. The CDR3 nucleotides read TGTGCCAGCAGTATCCTGGGGCCTAGTGACTATGGCTACACCTTC. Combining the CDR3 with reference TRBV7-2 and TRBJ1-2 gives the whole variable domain GAGVSQSPSNKVTEKGKDVELRCDPISGHTALYWYRQSLGQGLEFLIYFQGNSAPDKSGLPSDRFSAERTGGSVSTLTIQRTQQEDSAVYLCASSILGPSDYGYTFGSGTRLTVV.

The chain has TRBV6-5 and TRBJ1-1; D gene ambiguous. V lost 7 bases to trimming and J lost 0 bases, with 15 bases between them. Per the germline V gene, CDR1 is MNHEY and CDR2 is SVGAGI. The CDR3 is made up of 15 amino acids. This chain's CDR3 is CASMSGVQMNTEAFF. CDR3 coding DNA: TGTGCCAGCATGTCCGGGGTTCAAATGAACACTGAAGCTTTCTTT.

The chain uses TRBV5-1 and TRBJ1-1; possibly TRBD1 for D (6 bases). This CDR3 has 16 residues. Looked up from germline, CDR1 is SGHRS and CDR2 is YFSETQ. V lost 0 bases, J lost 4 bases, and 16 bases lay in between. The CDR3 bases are TGCGCCAGCAGCTTGGGCCCGGGACAACAGGGCACTGAAGCTTTCTTT. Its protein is CASSLGPGQQGTEAFF.

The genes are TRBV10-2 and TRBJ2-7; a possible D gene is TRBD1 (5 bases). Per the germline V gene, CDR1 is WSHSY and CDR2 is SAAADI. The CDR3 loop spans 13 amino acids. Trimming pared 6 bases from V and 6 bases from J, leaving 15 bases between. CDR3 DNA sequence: TGCGCCAGCAGCGAAGGCAGGGTCCGCGAGCAGTACTTC. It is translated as CASSEGRVREQYF.

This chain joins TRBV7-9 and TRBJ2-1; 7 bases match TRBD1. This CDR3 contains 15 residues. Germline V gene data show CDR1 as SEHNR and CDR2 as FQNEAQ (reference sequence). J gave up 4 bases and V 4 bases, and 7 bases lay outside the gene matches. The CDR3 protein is CASSSPRGQYNEQFF. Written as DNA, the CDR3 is TGTGCCAGCAGCTCCCCCCGGGGACAGTACAATGAGCAGTTCTTC.

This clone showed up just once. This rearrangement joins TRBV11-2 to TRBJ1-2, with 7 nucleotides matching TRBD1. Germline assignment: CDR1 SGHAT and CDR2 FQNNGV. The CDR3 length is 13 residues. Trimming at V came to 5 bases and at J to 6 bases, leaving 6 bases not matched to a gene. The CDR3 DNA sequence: TGTGCCAGCAGCGTCCGGGACAGTGATGGCTACACCTTC. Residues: CASSVRDSDGYTF.

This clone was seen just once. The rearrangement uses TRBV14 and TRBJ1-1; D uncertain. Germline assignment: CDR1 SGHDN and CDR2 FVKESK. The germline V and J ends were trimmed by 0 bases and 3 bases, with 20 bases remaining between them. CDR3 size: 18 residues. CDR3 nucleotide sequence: TGTGCCAGCAGCCAAGATTATGTTACGTACGCGTTAGACACTGAAGCTTTCTTT. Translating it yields CASSQDYVTYALDTEAFF.

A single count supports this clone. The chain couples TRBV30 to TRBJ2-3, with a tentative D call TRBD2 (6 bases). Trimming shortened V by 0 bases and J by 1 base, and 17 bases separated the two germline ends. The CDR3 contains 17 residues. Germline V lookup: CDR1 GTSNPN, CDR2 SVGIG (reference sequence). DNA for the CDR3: TGTGCCTGGAGTGTACCCGGGGGATTCCCGGGCACAGATACGCAGTATTTT. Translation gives CAWSVPGGFPGTDTQYF.

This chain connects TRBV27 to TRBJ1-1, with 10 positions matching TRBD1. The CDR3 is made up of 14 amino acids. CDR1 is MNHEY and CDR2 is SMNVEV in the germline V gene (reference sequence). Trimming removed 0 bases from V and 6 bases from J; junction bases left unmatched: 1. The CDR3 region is CASSLSGTGAEAFF. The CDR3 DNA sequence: TGTGCCAGCAGTTTATCGGGGACAGGGGCTGAAGCTTTCTTT.

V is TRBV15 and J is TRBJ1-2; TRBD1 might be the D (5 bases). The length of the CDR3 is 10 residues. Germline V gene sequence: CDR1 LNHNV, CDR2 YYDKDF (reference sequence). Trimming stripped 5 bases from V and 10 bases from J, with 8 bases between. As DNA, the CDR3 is TGTGCCACCAGCGACAGCGACTACACCTTC. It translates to CATSDSDYTF.

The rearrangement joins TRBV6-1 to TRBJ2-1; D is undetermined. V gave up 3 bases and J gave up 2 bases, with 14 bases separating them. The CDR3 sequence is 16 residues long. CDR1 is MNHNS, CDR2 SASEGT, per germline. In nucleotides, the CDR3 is TGTGCCAGCAGTGATAATATATATACTACCTACAATGAGCAGTTCTTC. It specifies CASSDNIYTTYNEQFF.

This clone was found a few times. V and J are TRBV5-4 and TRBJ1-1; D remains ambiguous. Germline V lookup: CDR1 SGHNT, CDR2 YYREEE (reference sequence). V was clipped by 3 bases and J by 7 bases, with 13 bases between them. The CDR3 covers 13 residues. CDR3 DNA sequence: TGTGCCAGCAGCTCCTGGAGGCAGGTTGAAGCTTTCTTT. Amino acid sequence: CASSSWRQVEAFF.

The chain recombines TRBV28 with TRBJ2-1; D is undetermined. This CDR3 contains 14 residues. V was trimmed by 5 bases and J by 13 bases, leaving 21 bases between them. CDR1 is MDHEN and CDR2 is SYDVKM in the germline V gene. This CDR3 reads CASSPATGSPSQFF. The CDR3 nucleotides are TGTGCCAGCAGTCCCGCAACCGGGTCCCCAAGTCAGTTCTTC. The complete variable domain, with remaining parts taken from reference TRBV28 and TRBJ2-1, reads DVKVTQSSRYLVKRTGEKVFLECVQDMDHENMFWYRQDPGLGLRLIYFSYDVKMKEKGDIPEGYSVSREKKERFSLILESASTNQTSMYLCASSPATGSPSQFFGPGTRLTVL.

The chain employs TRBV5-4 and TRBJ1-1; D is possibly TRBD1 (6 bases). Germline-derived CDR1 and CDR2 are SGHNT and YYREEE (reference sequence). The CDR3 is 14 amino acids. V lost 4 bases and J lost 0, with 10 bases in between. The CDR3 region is CASSAGTLNTEAFF. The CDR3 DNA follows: TGTGCCAGCAGCGCAGGGACACTGAACACTGAAGCTTTCTTT.

The CDR3 loop is CASSSLQTSGQDTGELFF. CDR3 DNA: TGTGCCAGCAGTTCCCTCCAAACTAGCGGTCAGGACACCGGGGAGCTGTTTTTT. The chain carries TRBV13 and TRBJ2-2; 8 nucleotides agree with TRBD2. J lost 3 bases, V lost 6 bases, and 15 bases had no gene match. Germline CDR1 reads PRHDT; CDR2 reads FYEKMQ (reference sequence). This CDR3 comprises 18 residues.

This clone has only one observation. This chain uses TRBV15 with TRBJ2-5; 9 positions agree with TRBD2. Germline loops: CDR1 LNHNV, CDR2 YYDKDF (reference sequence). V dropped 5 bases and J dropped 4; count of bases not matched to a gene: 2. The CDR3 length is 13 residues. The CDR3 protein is CATSLAGRETQYF. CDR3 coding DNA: TGTGCCACCAGCCTAGCGGGGAGAGAGACCCAGTACTTC.

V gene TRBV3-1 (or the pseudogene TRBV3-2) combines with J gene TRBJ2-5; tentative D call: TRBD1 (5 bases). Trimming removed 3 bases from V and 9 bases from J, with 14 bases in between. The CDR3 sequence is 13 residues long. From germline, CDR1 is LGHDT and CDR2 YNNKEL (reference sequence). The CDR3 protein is CASSQSAARAQYF. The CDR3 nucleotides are TGTGCCAGCAGCCAGAGCGCGGCCAGGGCCCAGTACTTC.

DNA of the CDR3: TGTGCCAGCAGCCGCTCAGGGGCGACTAATGAAAAACTGTTTTTT. The encoded protein is CASSRSGATNEKLFF. The chain joins TRBV7-3 to TRBJ1-4; D might be TRBD1 (6 bases). Looked up from germline, CDR1 is SGHTA and CDR2 is FQGTGA. This CDR3 spans 15 amino acids. V was cut by 5 bases and J by 2 bases, with 12 bases left in between.

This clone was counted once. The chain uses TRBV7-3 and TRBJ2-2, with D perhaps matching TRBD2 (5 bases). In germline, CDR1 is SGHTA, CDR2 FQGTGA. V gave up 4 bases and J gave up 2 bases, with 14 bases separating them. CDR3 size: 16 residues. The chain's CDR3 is CASSSRPGKNTGELFF. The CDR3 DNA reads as TGTGCCAGCAGCTCCCGACCCGGGAAAAACACCGGGGAGCTGTTTTTT. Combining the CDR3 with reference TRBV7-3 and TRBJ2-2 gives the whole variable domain GAGVSQTPSNKVTEKGKYVELRCDPISGHTALYWYRQSLGQGPEFLIYFQGTGAADDSGLPNDRFFAVRPEGSVSTLKIQRTERGDSAVYLCASSSRPGKNTGELFFGEGSRLTVL.

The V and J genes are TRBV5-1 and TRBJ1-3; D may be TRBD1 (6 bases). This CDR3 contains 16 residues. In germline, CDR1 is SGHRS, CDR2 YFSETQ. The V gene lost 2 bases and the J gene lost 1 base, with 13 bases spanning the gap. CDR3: CASSFGGQGSGNTIYF. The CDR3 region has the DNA TGCGCCAGCAGCTTTGGTGGCCAGGGGTCTGGAAACACCATATATTTT. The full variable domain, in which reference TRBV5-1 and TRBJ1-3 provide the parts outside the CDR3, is KAGVTQTPRYLIKTRGQQVTLSCSPISGHRSVSWYQQTPGQGLQFLFEYFSETQRNKGNFPGRFSGRQFSNSRSEMNVSTLELGDSALYLCASSFGGQGSGNTIYFGEGSWLTVV.

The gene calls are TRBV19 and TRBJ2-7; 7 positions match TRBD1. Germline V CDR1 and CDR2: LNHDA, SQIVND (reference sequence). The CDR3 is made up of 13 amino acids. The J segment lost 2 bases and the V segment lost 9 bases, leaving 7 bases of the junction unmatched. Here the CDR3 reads CARLRDSPYEQYF. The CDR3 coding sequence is TGTGCCAGGCTTAGGGACAGCCCCTACGAGCAGTACTTC.

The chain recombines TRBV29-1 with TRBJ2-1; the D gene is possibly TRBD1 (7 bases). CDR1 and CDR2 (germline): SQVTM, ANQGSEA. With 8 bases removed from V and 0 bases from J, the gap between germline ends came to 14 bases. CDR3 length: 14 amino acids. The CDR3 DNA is TGCAGCAGCAGGGGGGAAATCTCCTACAATGAGCAGTTCTTC. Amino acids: CSSRGEISYNEQFF.